Listed below are T cell receptor beta chains from one sample, sequenced in a study of T-cell reconstitution after alpha-beta-depleted transplantation in children. MiXCR was run by TCRdb on the PCR reads, yielding one entry per CDR3 protein. The sample has 400,000 to 550,000 distinct CDR3 sequences; over 9.5% are singletons. Sequencing was performed on PBMCs, taken before TCRalphabeta/CD19-depleted stem cell transplant. These receptor sequences come from a child aged 2-15 years with inherited bone marrow failure, due to receive a stem cell transplant. Each CDR3 is given with its conserved first and last residue. Each record gives: J gene, V gene, clone size, D gene, CDR3 protein, CDR3 DNA. D genes are given only for firm matches. The size of a clone is reported for some rows only, either as once, few or many, or as a class for expanded clones.

TRBJ2-5 TRBV24-1 few NA CATSDLRDSLGETQYF TGTGCCACCAGTGATCTGCGGGACTCACTTGGAGAGACCCAGTACTTC
TRBJ1-5 TRBV12-3/TRBV12-4 few NA CASRNSNQPQHF TGTGCCAGCCGAAATAGCAATCAGCCCCAGCATTTT
TRBJ2-3 TRBV5-1 many NA CASSLGFTADTQYF TGCGCCAGCAGCTTGGGTTTCACAGCAGATACGCAGTATTTT
TRBJ1-2 TRBV30 NA NA CAWSVGLGIGYTF TGTGCCTGGAGTGTAGGCCTGGGGATTGGCTACACCTTC
TRBJ2-1 TRBV4-3 many NA CASSQEPADYNEQFF TGCGCCAGCAGCCAAGAGCCAGCGGACTACAATGAGCAGTTCTTC
TRBJ2-7 TRBV10-3 many NA CAISESGGGRPYEQYF TGTGCCATCAGTGAGTCTGGCGGGGGCAGACCCTACGAGCAGTACTTC
TRBJ2-1 TRBV5-1 many TRBD2 CASSLFRGSSGDEQFF TGCGCCAGCAGCTTGTTTCGCGGGAGCTCCGGGGATGAGCAGTTCTTC
TRBJ2-7 TRBV5-1 few NA CASSFPGLEEQYF TGCGCCAGCAGCTTTCCCGGGCTTGAGGAGCAGTACTTC
TRBJ2-2 TRBV12-3/TRBV12-4 many TRBD2 CASSLVQGGVNGELFF TGTGCCAGCAGTTTAGTCCAGGGAGGGGTAAACGGGGAGCTGTTTTTT
TRBJ2-1 TRBV4-3 NA NA CASSPGLSLAFGQFF TGCGCCAGCAGTCCTGGACTATCCCTGGCTTTTGGGCAGTTCTTC
TRBJ2-3 TRBV10-3 NA TRBD1 CAISPILGTGFTDTQYF TGTGCCATCAGCCCAATTTTGGGGACAGGTTTCACAGATACGCAGTATTTT
TRBJ2-7 TRBV11-2 many TRBD1 CASSGAGTALYEQYF TGTGCCAGCAGCGGGGCCGGGACAGCTCTCTACGAGCAGTACTTC
TRBJ2-3 TRBV7-2 many NA CASSFDPNTDTQYF TGTGCCAGCAGCTTTGATCCGAACACAGATACGCAGTATTTT
TRBJ2-5 TRBV7-2 many NA CASSLSRGSVSQYF TGTGCCAGCAGCTTAAGTAGGGGCTCTGTGTCCCAGTACTTC
TRBJ1-5 TRBV4-1 many NA CASSQGSNQPQHF TGCGCCAGCAGCCAGGGTAGCAATCAGCCCCAGCATTTT
TRBJ1-1 TRBV20-1 many NA CSASLGRLHTEAFF TGCAGTGCTAGTTTGGGTCGTCTCCACACTGAAGCTTTCTTT
TRBJ2-7 TRBV27 many TRBD2 CASSLFSGGYYEQYF TGTGCCAGCAGTTTATTTAGCGGGGGGTACTACGAGCAGTACTTC
TRBJ2-7 TRBV20-1 NA TRBD2 CSASGLAGEDGRQYF TGCAGTGCCTCAGGACTAGCGGGAGAAGATGGAAGGCAGTACTTC
TRBJ1-5 TRBV27 NA NA CASSLSGQFNQPQHF TGTGCCAGCAGTTTATCCGGGCAGTTCAATCAGCCCCAGCATTTT
TRBJ1-1 TRBV6-5 many NA CASSYVRGGNTEAFF TGTGCCAGCAGTTACGTGAGAGGGGGGAACACTGAAGCTTTCTTT
TRBJ2-1 TRBV6-5 few TRBD2 CASSYLGGRAGSEQFF TGTGCCAGCAGTTACCTGGGCGGGAGGGCCGGTAGCGAGCAGTTCTTC
TRBJ2-7 TRBV27 few TRBD2 CASSVTSGSYDQYF TGTGCCAGCAGCGTGACTAGCGGTTCCTACGACCAGTACTTC
TRBJ2-7 TRBV4-1 NA TRBD2 CASSQEGLAGVQYF TGCGCCAGCAGCCAGGAGGGACTAGCGGGGGTGCAGTACTTC
TRBJ1-2 TRBV5-4 NA NA CASSLGHYYNGYTF TGTGCCAGCAGCTTGGGTCATTACTACAATGGCTACACCTTC
TRBJ2-2 TRBV12-3/TRBV12-4 NA TRBD2 CASSVLAGGPPNTGELFF TGTGCCAGCAGTGTACTAGCGGGAGGGCCCCCGAACACCGGGGAGCTGTTTTTT
TRBJ2-3 TRBV20-1 many NA CSASDRLADTQYF TGCAGTGCGTCGGATAGGTTGGCAGATACGCAGTATTTT